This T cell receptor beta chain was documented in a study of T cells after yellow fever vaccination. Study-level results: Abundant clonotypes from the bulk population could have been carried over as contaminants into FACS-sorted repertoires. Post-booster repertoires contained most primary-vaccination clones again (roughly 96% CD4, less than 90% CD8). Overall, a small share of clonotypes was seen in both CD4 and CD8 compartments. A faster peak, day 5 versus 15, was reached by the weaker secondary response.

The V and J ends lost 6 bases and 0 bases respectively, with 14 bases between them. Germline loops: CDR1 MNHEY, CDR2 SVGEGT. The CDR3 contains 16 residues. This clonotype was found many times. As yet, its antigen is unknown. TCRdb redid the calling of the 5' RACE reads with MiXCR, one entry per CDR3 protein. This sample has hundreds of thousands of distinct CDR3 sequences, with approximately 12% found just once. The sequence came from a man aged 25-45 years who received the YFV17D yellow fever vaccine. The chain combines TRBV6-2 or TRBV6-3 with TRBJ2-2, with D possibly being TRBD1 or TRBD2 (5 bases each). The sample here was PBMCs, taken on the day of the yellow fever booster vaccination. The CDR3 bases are TGTGCCAGCAGCCCTAGTTGGGGGACGAACACCGGGGAGCTGTTTTTT. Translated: CASSPSWGTNTGELFF.